This TCR beta chain was recovered during a study of neoadjuvant anti-PD-1 for oral cavity cancer. Study results and limitations: Only three patients per response group were TCR-analyzed; validation needed.

Method: immunoSEQ multiplex PCR; TCRdb's copy keeps in-frame clones and lacks some. Of tens of thousands of clones listed, 65% to 85% were seen once; the top ten hold about 3.7%. As regards this clone: Its antigen is unidentified.

Germline-derived CDR1 and CDR2 are SGHAT and FQDESV (reference sequence). This CDR3 is 12 amino acids long. Trimming left V 5 bases short and J 8 bases short, with 9 bases between. The V and J genes are TRBV11-1 and TRBJ1-4; unclear D gene. Sequencing used PBMCs, obtained before nivolumab (anti-PD-1) treatment. This TCR derives from a person aged 35 to 85 with oral cavity squamous cell carcinoma. The CDR3 here is CASSRHGEKLFF. The CDR3 coding sequence is TGTGCCAGCAGCAGACACGGCGAAAAACTGTTTTTT. The full variable domain, completed using reference TRBV11-1 and TRBJ1-4, is EAEVAQSPRYKITEKSQAVAFWCDPISGHATLYWYRQILGQGPELLVQFQDESVVDDSQLPKDRFSAERLKGVDSTLKIQPAELGDSAMYLCASSRHGEKLFFGSGTQLSVL.